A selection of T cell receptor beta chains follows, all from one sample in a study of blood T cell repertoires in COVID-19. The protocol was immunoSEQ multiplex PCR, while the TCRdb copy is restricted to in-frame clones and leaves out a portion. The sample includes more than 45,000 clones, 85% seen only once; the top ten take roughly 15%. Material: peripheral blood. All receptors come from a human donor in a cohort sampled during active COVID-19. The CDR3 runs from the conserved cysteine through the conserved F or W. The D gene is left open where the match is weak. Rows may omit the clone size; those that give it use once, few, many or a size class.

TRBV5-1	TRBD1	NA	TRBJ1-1	TGCGCCAGCAGCGCGACAGGGGCCACTGAAGCTTTCTTT	CASSATGATEAFF
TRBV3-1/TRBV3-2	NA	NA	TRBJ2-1	TGTGCCAGCAGCCAAGACCCTAGGTGGAATGAGCAGTTCTTC	CASSQDPRWNEQFF
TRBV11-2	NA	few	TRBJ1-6	TGTGCCAGCAGCCCGGGGTGGGTCTCAGACCTCCACTTT	CASSPGWVSDLHF
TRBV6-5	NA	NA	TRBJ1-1	TGTGCCAGCAGTTACGAGGCAGGGATGGGGACTGAAGCTTTCTTT	CASSYEAGMGTEAFF
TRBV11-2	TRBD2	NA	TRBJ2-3	TGTGCCAGCAGGCGGGAGGCAACAGATACGCAGTATTTT	CASRREATDTQYF
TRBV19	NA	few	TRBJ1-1	TGTGCCAGTAGTAATCAGTGGGGCGGCTACACTGAAGCTTTCTTT	CASSNQWGGYTEAFF
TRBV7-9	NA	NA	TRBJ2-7	TGTGCCAGCAGCCAACAGGGTTACGAGCAGTACTTC	CASSQQGYEQYF
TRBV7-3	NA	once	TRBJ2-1	TGTGCCAGCAGAGGGGCAGGTGAGCAGTTCTTC	CASRGAGEQFF
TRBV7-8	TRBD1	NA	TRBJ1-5	TGTGCCAGCAGCCCAACAGGGGCGTATAGCAATCAGCCCCAGCATTTT	CASSPTGAYSNQPQHF
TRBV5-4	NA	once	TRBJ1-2	TGTGCCAGCAGCTTGGCCGGTCGGGTGATCGGCTATGGCTACACCTTC	CASSLAGRVIGYGYTF
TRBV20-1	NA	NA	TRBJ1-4	TGCAGTGCTCCCCTAAATGAAAAACTGTTTTTT	CSAPLNEKLFF
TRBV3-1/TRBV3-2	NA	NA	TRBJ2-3	TGTGCCAGCAGCCCGAGACAGCTTTCAGATACGCAGTATTTT	CASSPRQLSDTQYF
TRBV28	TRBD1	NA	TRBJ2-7	TGTGCCAGCAGTGGACAGGGGAACCCCTCCTACGAGCAGTACTTC	CASSGQGNPSYEQYF
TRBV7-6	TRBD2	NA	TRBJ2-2	TGTGCCAGCAGCCTAGAGGGGCGGGGGACCGCGGGAAACACCGGGGAGCTGTTTTTT	CASSLEGRGTAGNTGELFF
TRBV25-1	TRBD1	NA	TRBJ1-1	TGTGCCAGCAATTCAGACAGGGGGCCTGAAGCTTTCTTT	CASNSDRGPEAFF
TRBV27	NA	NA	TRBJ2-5	TGTGCCACCTCAACGTCGTCGGGGTGGGAGACCCAGTACTTC	CATSTSSGWETQYF
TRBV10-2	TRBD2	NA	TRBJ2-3	TGCGCCGGTGCCGGGACTAGCGCTAGCACAGATACGCAGTATTTT	CAGAGTSASTDTQYF
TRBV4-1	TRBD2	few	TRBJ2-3	TGCGCCAGCAGCCGATCCCTAGCGGGAGGGCGCACAGATACGCAGTATTTT	CASSRSLAGGRTDTQYF
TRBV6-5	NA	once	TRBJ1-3	TGTGCCAGCAGTCCCAATGGAAACACCATATATTTT	CASSPNGNTIYF
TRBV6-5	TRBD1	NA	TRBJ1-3	TGTGCCAGCAGTTGGGACAGGGATGGAAACACCATATATTTT	CASSWDRDGNTIYF
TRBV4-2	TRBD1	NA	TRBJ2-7	TGTGCCAGCAGCCAAGAACGGACAGGGGGCTTCTACGAGCAGTACTTC	CASSQERTGGFYEQYF
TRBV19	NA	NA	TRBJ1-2	TGTGCCAGTAGTATTCGCCCGGGAGGGGACTATGGCTACACCTTC	CASSIRPGGDYGYTF
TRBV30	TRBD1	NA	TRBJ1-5	TGTGCCTGGGGGATCGAGGGACAGGGTAATCAGCCCCAGCATTTT	CAWGIEGQGNQPQHF
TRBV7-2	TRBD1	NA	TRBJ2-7	TGTGCCAGCAGCCAACCCCTGGGACAGGTATCCTACGAGCAGTACTTC	CASSQPLGQVSYEQYF
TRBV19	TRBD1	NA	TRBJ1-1	TGTGGATCGGCGTCCGGGACAGGGAATGTGAACACTGAAGCTTTCTTT	CGSASGTGNVNTEAFF
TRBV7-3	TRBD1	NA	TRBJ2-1	TGTGCCAGCAGCTCCGGACAGGGGAGAGAGCAGTTCTTC	CASSSGQGREQFF
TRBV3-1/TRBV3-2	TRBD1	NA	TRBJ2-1	TGTGCCAGCAGCCCGGCCATTGGGACAGAACAGTTCTTC	CASSPAIGTEQFF
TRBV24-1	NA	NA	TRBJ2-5	TGTGCCACCAGTGGTCTGACAGCGAAAGAGACCCAGTACTTC	CATSGLTAKETQYF
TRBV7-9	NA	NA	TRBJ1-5	TGTGCCAGCAGCACTGACAGTTATAGCAATCAGCCCCAGCATTTT	CASSTDSYSNQPQHF